A selection of T cell receptor beta chains follows, all from one sample in a study of OX40 agonist ivuxolimab in advanced cancers. The protocol was immunoSEQ multiplex PCR, while the TCRdb copy is restricted to in-frame clones and leaves out a portion. The sample lists approximately 69,000 clones; more than 65% were seen once. The sample here was CD4+ or CD8+ T cells sorted from blood, taken in a trial of the OX40 agonist ivuxolimab. The receptors were sampled from an adult with an advanced solid tumor such as melanoma, head and neck, liver or kidney cancer. Both conserved end residues are part of each CDR3. Fields, in order: V gene, D gene, clone size, J gene, CDR3 protein, CDR3 DNA. The D gene is left open where the match is weak. Some rows have no size entry. The others give once, few or many, or a class for an expanded clone.

TRBV4-1	-	-	TRBJ1-4	CASSQELPGDYEKLFF	TGCGCCAGCAGCCAAGAGTTGCCAGGGGACTATGAAAAACTGTTTTTT
TRBV6-5	TRBD1	-	TRBJ1-1	CASSYSFSGQGARAFF	TGTGCCAGCAGTTACTCGTTCTCAGGACAGGGGGCGCGTGCTTTCTTT
TRBV7-3	TRBD2	-	TRBJ2-1	CASSLNPAGLNEQFF	TGTGCCAGCAGCTTAAACCCAGCGGGGCTCAATGAGCAGTTCTTC
TRBV2	-	-	TRBJ2-2	CASLSPDNLPPNTGELFF	TGTGCCAGCTTATCCCCTGACAATTTGCCCCCGAACACCGGGGAGCTGTTTTTT
TRBV6-1	TRBD1	-	TRBJ2-3	CASTSGTGISDTQYF	TGTGCCAGCACGTCCGGGACAGGGATTTCAGATACGCAGTATTTT
TRBV6-5	-	-	TRBJ1-5	CASRQDSNQPQHF	TGTGCCAGCAGACAAGACAGCAATCAGCCCCAGCATTTT
TRBV6-1	-	-	TRBJ1-1	CASSEYRMNTEAFF	TGTGCCAGCAGTGAATATCGGATGAACACTGAAGCTTTCTTT
TRBV18	-	-	TRBJ1-2	CASSPRSPDRPGYYGYTF	TGTGCCAGCTCACCACGGAGTCCTGACAGGCCGGGTTACTATGGCTACACCTTC
TRBV9	TRBD1	once	TRBJ2-2	CASSVQGANTGELFF	TGTGCCAGCAGCGTTCAGGGGGCGAACACCGGGGAGCTGTTTTTT
TRBV6-5	-	-	TRBJ1-3	CASSYGQSYPGNTIYF	TGTGCCAGCAGTTACGGGCAGTCCTACCCCGGAAACACCATATATTTT
TRBV6-5	TRBD1	-	TRBJ1-2	CASSPGTANYGYTF	TGTGCCAGCAGCCCGGGGACAGCTAACTATGGCTACACCTTC